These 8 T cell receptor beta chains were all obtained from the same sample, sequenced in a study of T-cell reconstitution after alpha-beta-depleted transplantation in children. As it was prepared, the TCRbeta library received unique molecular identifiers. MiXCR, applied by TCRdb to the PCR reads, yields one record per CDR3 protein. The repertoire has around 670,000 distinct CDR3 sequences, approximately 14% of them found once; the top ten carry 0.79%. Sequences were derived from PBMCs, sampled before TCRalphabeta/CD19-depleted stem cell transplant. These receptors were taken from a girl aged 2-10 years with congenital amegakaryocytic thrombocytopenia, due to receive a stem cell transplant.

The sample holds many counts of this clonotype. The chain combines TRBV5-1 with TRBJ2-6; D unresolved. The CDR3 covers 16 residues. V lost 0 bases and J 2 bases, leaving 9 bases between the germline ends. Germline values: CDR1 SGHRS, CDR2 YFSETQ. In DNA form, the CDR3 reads TGCGCCAGCAGCTTGGAGTTCCAGGCTGGGGCCAACGTCCTGACTTTC. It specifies CASSLEFQAGANVLTF.

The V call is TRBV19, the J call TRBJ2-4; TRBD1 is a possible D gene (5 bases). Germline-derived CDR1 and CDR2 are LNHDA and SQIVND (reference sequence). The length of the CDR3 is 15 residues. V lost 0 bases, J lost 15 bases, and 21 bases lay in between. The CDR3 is CASSIDPVAGSFRYF. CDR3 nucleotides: TGTGCCAGTAGTATAGATCCCGTGGCAGGGTCGTTCCGGTACTTC.

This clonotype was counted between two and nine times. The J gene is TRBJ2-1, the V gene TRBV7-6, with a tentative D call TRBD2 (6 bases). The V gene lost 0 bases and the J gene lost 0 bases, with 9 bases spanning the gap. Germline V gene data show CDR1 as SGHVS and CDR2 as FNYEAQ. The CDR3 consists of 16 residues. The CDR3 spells CASSLADGSSYNEQFF. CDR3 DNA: TGTGCCAGCAGCTTAGCGGACGGGAGCTCCTACAATGAGCAGTTCTTC.

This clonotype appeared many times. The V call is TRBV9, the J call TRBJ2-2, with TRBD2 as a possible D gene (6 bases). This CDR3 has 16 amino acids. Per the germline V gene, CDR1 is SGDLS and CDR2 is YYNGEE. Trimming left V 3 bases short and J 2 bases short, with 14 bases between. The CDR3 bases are TGTGCCAGCAGCGGACGCGGGATCCCAAACACCGGGGAGCTGTTTTTT. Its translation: CASSGRGIPNTGELFF.

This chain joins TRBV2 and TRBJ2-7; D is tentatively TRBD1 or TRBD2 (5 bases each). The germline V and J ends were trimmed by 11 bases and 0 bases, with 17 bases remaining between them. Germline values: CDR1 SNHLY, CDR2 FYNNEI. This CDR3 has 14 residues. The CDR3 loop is CAAGLGTLSYEQYF. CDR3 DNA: TGTGCCGCCGGGCTGGGGACCCTCTCCTACGAGCAGTACTTC.

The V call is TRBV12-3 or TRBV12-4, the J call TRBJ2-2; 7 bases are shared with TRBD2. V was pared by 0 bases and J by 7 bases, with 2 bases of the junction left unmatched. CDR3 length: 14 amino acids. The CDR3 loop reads CASSLAWGGGELFF. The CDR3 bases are TGTGCCAGCAGTTTAGCTTGGGGGGGCGGGGAGCTGTTTTTT.

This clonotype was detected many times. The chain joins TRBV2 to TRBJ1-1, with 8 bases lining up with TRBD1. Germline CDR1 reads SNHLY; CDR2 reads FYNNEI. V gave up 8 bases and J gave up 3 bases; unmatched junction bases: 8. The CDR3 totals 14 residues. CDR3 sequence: CASDMDRADTEAFF. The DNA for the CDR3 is TGTGCCAGCGATATGGACAGGGCGGACACTGAAGCTTTCTTT. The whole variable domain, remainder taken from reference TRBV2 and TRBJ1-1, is EPEVTQTPSHQVTQMGQEVILRCVPISNHLYFYWYRQILGQKVEFLVSFYNNEISEKSEIFDDQFSVERPDGSNFTLKIRSTKLEDSAMYFCASDMDRADTEAFFGQGTRLTVV.

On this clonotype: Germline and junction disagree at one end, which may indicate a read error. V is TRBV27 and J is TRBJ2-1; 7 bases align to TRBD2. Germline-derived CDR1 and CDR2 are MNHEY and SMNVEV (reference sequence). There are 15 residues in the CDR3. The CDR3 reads CASGLTGGPLWEQFF. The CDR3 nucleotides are TGTGCCAGCGGTTTGACGGGAGGTCCCCTATGGGAGCAGTTCTTC.